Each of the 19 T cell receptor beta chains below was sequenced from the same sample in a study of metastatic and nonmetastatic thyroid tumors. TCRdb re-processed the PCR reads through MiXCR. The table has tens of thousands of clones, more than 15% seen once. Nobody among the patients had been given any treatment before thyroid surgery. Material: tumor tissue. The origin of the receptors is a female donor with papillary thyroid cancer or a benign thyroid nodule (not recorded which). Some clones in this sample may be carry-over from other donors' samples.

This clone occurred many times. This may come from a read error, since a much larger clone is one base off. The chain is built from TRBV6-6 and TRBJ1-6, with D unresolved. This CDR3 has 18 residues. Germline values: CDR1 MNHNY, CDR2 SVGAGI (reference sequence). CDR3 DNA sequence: TGTGCCAGCAGTTATTACATCCGGGCTCGGGCCTATAATCCACCCCTCCACTTT. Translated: CASSYYIRARAYNPPLHF.

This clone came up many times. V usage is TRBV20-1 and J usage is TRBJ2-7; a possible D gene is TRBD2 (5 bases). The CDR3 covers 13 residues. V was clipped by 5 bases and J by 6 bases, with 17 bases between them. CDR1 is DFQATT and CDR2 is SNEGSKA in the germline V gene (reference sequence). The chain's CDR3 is CSAHRGRSPEQYF. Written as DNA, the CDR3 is TGCAGTGCTCACCGAGGGAGATCCCCCGAGCAGTACTTC.

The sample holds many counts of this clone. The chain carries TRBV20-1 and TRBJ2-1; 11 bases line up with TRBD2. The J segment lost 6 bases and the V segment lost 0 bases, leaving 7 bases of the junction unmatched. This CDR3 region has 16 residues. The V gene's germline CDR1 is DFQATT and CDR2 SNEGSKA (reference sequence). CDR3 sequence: CSAREFASGRFNEQFF. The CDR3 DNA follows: TGCAGTGCTAGAGAGTTTGCTAGCGGGAGGTTCAATGAGCAGTTCTTC.

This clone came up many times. The chain's CDR3 is CASSYLSGTEAFF. DNA for the CDR3: TGTGCCAGCAGTTACCTGAGTGGCACTGAAGCTTTCTTT. The rearrangement links TRBV12-3 or TRBV12-4 to TRBJ1-1; D gene uncertain. CDR3 length: 13 amino acids. V lost 4 bases and J 4 bases, leaving 10 bases between the germline ends.

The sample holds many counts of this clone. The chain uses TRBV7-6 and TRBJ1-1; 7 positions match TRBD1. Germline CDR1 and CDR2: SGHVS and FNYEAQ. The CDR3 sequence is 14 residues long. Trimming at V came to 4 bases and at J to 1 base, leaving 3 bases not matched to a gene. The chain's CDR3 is CASSSGGPNTEAFF. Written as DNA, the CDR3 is TGTGCCAGCAGCTCAGGGGGACCGAACACTGAAGCTTTCTTT.

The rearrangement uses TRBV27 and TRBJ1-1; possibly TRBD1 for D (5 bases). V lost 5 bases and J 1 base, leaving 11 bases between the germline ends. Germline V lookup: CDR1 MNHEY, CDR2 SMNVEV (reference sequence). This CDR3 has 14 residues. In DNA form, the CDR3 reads TGTGCCAGCAGTCACGGGACGGAGAACACTGAAGCTTTCTTT. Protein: CASSHGTENTEAFF.

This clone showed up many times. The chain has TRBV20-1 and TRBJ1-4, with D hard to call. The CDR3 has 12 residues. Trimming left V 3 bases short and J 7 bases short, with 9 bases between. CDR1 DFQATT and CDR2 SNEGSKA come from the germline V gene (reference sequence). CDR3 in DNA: TGCAGTGCTAGCCGATTAGGTGAAAAACTGTTTTTT. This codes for CSASRLGEKLFF.

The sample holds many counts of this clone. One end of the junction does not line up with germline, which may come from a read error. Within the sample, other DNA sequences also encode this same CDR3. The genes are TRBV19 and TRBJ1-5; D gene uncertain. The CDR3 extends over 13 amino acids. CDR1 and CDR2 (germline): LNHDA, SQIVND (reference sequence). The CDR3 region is CASSLDGRSPQHF. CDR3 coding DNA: TGTGCCAGTAGTTTAGACGGACGGTCGCCCCAGCATTTT.

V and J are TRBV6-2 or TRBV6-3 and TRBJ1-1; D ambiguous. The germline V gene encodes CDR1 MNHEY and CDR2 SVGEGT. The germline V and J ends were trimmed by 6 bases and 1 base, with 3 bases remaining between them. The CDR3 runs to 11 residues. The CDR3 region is CASSGNTEAFF. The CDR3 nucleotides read TGTGCCAGCAGCGGGAACACTGAAGCTTTCTTT.

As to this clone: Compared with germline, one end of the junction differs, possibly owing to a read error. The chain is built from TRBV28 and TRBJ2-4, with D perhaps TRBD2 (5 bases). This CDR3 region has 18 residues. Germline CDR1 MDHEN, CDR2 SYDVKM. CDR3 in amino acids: CASGFLSVGSGSKNIQYF. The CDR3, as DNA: TGTGCCAGCGGTTTTTTGAGCGTGGGGTCGGGGTCCAAAAACATTCAGTACTTC.

In DNA form, the CDR3 reads TGCGCCAGCAGTGAGCTGGTTCTGGCCGGAACGGGGCAGCCCCAGCATTTT. As protein: CASSELVLAGTGQPQHF. V and J are TRBV10-2 and TRBJ1-5; D gene uncertain. CDR1 is WSHSY and CDR2 is SAAADI in the germline V gene. V lost 2 bases and J lost 7, with 21 bases in between. This CDR3 has 17 amino acids.

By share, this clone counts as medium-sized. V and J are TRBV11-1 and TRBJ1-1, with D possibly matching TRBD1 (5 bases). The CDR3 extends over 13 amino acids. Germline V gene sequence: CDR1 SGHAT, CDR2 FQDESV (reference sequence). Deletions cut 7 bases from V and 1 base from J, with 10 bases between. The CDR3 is CASNNDRNTEAFF. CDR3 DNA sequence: TGTGCCAGCAACAACGACAGGAACACTGAAGCTTTCTTT.

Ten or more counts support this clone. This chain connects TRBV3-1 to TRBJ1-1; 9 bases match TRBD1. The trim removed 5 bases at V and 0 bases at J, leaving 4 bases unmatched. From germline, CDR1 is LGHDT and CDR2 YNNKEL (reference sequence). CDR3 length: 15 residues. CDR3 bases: TGTGCCAGCAGCACCCGGGACAGGGTGAACACTGAAGCTTTCTTT. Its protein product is CASSTRDRVNTEAFF.

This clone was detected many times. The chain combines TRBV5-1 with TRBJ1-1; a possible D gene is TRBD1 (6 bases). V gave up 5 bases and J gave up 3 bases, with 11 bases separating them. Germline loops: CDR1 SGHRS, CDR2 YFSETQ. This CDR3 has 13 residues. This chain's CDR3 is CASRQDSDTEAFF. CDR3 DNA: TGCGCCAGCAGGCAGGACAGTGACACTGAAGCTTTCTTT.

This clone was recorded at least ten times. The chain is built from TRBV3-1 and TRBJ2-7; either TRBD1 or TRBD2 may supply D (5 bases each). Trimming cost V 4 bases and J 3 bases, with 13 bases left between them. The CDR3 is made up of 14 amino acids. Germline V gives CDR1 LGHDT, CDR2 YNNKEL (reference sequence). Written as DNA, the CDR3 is TGTGCCAGCAGCCCCCAGAGGGGACGCTACGAGCAGTACTTC. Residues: CASSPQRGRYEQYF.

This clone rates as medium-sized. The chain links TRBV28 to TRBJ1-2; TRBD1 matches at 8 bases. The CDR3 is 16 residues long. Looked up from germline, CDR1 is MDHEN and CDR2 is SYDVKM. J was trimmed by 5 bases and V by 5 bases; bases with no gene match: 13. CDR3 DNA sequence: TGTGCCAGCAGTCCGCTCCGACAGGGGCCCAATTATGGCTACACCTTC. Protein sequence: CASSPLRQGPNYGYTF.

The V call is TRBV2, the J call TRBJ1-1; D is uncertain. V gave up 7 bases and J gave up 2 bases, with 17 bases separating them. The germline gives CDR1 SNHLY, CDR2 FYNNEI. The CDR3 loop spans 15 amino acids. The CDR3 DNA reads TGTGCCAGCACCTTAGTGTGGTGGCTCAACACTGAAGCTTTCTTT. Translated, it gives CASTLVWWLNTEAFF.

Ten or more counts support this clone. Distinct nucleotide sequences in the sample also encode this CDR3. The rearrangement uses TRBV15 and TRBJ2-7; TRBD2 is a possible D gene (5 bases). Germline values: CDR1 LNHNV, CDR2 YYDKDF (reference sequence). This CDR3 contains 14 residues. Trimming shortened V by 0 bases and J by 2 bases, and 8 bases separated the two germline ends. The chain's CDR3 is CATSRDGGAYEQYF. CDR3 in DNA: TGTGCCACCAGCAGAGATGGAGGCGCCTACGAGCAGTACTTC.

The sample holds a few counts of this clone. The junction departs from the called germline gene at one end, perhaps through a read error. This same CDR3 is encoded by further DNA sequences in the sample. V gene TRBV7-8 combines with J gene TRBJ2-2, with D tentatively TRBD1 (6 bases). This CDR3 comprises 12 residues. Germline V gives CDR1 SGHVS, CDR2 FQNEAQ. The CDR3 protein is CASSRDTGELFF. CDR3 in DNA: TGTGCCAGCAGTCGGGACACCGGTGAGCTATTTTTT.